This entry features one TCR beta chain sequence. What it recognizes is unknown. The PCR contained 60 Vbeta and 13 Jbeta primers. Authors' processing steps: About 12 million shared chains were among the roughly 78 million unique TCR beta chains that a later analysis counted. Some clones are missing from TCRdb's copy, which holds only in-frame ones; the method was immunoSEQ multiplex PCR. That table gives V, J and clone size, and the DNA gave D and trimming. The table has 90,000 to 140,000 clones, roughly 76% seen once. These data are taken from a study of cytomegalovirus exposure and HLA in healthy donors. The study, taken as a whole, reports: Available immune exposure information covered CMV serostatus only. Reports credit the classifier with highly specific, highly sensitive diagnosis of cytomegalovirus status. Cytomegalovirus association was listed for 164 TCR beta chains.

The sequenced sample consisted of PBMCs. The TCR sequence derives from a man aged 30 to 39 in good health and CMV-seropositive.

For the CDR3, the DNA is TGTGCCAGCAGCTTGGTCGACAGGGGGCATAATTCACCCCTCCACTTT. Protein product: CASSLVDRGHNSPLHF. V and J are TRBV7-9 and TRBJ1-6, with 10 bases that match TRBD1. The CDR3 has 16 amino acids. With V trimmed by 3 bases and J by 5 bases, 4 bases remained unmatched. CDR1 and CDR2 from the germline V gene are SEHNR and FQNEAQ (reference sequence).